Below, 2 T cell receptor beta chains from the same sample are listed, as sequenced in a study of early T cells in non-severe SARS-CoV-2 infection. MiXCR was run by TCRdb on the 5' RACE reads, yielding one entry per CDR3 protein. The top ten clones hold over 1.1% of a sample with 55,000 to 80,000 distinct CDR3 sequences, approximately 12% of them seen once. Here the sequenced sample was whole blood, taken at baseline. These receptors came from an adult who was a healthcare worker with PCR-confirmed SARS-CoV-2 infection or an uninfected control (not recorded which).

This clonotype was recorded many times. The rearrangement joins TRBV7-8 to TRBJ2-5; 13 bases agree with TRBD2. V lost 1 base and J lost 5; bases outside the gene matches: 4. This CDR3 has 16 residues. Germline V gene sequence: CDR1 SGHVS, CDR2 FQNEAQ. The CDR3 reads CASSLEGLAGEETQYF. Here the CDR3 DNA reads TGTGCCAGCAGCTTAGAAGGACTAGCGGGGGAGGAGACCCAGTACTTC. Complete variable domain (other parts from reference TRBV7-8 and TRBJ2-5): GAGVSQSPRYKVAKRGQDVALRCDPISGHVSLFWYQQALGQGPEFLTYFQNEAQLDKSGLPSDRFFAERPEGSVSTLKIQRTQQEDSAVYLCASSLEGLAGEETQYFGPGTRLLVL.

The sample holds a few counts of this clonotype. V usage is TRBV5-1 and J usage is TRBJ2-2; no definite D call. This CDR3 is 13 amino acids long. Per the germline V gene, CDR1 is SGHRS and CDR2 is YFSETQ. Trimming removed 7 bases from V and 0 bases from J, with 7 bases in between. The CDR3 region is CASRTANTGELFF. In nucleotides, the CDR3 is TGCGCCAGCCGTACAGCGAACACCGGGGAGCTGTTTTTT.